Presented here are 29 T cell receptor beta chains from one specimen sequenced in a study of technical replicates of blood from a handful of donors. Sequencing was performed with immunoSEQ multiplex PCR; in TCRdb, only in-frame clones are kept and a portion is missing. The profile shows some 80,000 clones, approximately 97% of them singletons. Sequencing was performed on T cells isolated from PBMCs. The receptors were sampled from a human donor in good health.

The chain is built from TRBV5-4 and TRBJ2-7; no clear D gene. V lost 0 bases and J lost 3, with 10 bases in between. The CDR3 covers 14 residues. CDR1 is SGHNT and CDR2 is YYREEE in the germline V gene (reference sequence). CDR3 in DNA: TGTGCCAGCAGCTTGGAAAGATACGGCTACGAGCAGTACTTC. Its translation: CASSLERYGYEQYF.

The sample holds one count of this clone. The chain joins TRBV5-4 to TRBJ1-1; D ambiguous. CDR3 length: 15 amino acids. V lost 6 bases and J 4 bases, leaving 19 bases between the germline ends. Germline V gene lookup returns CDR1 SGHNT and CDR2 YYREEE (reference sequence). The CDR3 sequence is CASNSRREIGTEAFF. The CDR3 nucleotides are TGTGCCAGCAATTCTCGTCGGGAGATTGGCACTGAAGCTTTCTTT.

The chain is built from TRBV9 and TRBJ2-3; 7 bases line up with TRBD2. CDR1 and CDR2 (germline): SGDLS, YYNGEE. V was pared by 5 bases and J by 7 bases, with 10 bases of the junction left unmatched. The CDR3 has 14 residues. The CDR3 nucleotides read TGTGCCAGCAGTTCAGCGGGGAGGAAGAATACGCAGTATTTT. Protein: CASSSAGRKNTQYF.

V and J are TRBV7-8 and TRBJ1-5, with TRBD1 as a possible D gene (6 bases). V lost 1 base and J lost 2, with 12 bases in between. From germline, CDR1 is SGHVS and CDR2 FQNEAQ. There are 16 residues in the CDR3. DNA of the CDR3: TGTGCCAGCAGCTTAGGGGGGCGTAATGGCAATCAGCCCCAGCATTTT. Amino acids: CASSLGGRNGNQPQHF.

J is TRBJ2-3 and V is TRBV11-2; a weak D match, TRBD2 (5 bases). Trimming took off 5 bases at V and 1 base at J, with 13 bases between the two ends. The germline V gene has CDR1 SGHAT and CDR2 FQNNGV. The CDR3 loop spans 15 amino acids. The CDR3 region is CASSPRVPRTDTQYF. The CDR3 coding sequence is TGTGCCAGCAGCCCGCGGGTTCCTCGCACAGATACGCAGTATTTT.

The V gene is TRBV7-8, the J gene TRBJ1-2, with 12 bases aligning to TRBD1. The CDR3 has 15 residues. Germline loops: CDR1 SGHVS, CDR2 FQNEAQ. With V trimmed by 5 bases and J by 8 bases, 9 bases remained unmatched. The CDR3 sequence is CASSPTGQGAGGYTF. CDR3 sequence (DNA): TGTGCCAGCAGCCCTACGGGACAGGGGGCAGGGGGCTACACCTTC.

This chain connects TRBV11-1 to TRBJ1-1; the D gene is possibly TRBD1 (5 bases). This CDR3 has 17 residues. V was shortened by 0 bases and J by 1 base, with 15 bases between the two germline ends. The germline V gene has CDR1 SGHAT and CDR2 FQDESV (reference sequence). CDR3 nucleotides: TGTGCCAGCAGCTTAGCGCACATCACCCAGGGGAACACTGAAGCTTTCTTT. It encodes CASSLAHITQGNTEAFF.

The chain is built from TRBV5-1 and TRBJ2-3, with D possibly matching TRBD1 (5 bases). V lost 4 bases and J 0 bases, leaving 15 bases between the germline ends. The CDR3 length is 16 residues. Germline V CDR1 and CDR2: SGHRS, YFSETQ. CDR3 DNA: TGCGCCAGCAGCCTGACAGCGTATTCTAGCACAGATACGCAGTATTTT. Protein: CASSLTAYSSTDTQYF. Full variable domain (rest looked up from reference TRBV5-1 and TRBJ2-3): KAGVTQTPRYLIKTRGQQVTLSCSPISGHRSVSWYQQTPGQGLQFLFEYFSETQRNKGNFPGRFSGRQFSNSRSEMNVSTLELGDSALYLCASSLTAYSSTDTQYFGPGTRLTVL.

J is TRBJ2-2 and V is TRBV10-3; 8 nucleotides agree with TRBD1. Germline lookup yields CDR1 ENHRY and CDR2 SYGVKD. The trim removed 7 bases at V and 1 base at J, leaving 8 bases unmatched. The CDR3 is 16 residues long. In DNA, the CDR3 is TGTGCCATCACACTAGAGACAGGGGTGAACACCGGGGAGCTGTTTTTT. It encodes CAITLETGVNTGELFF.

The J gene is TRBJ1-1, the V gene TRBV9, with TRBD1 identical over 9 bases. This CDR3 region has 14 residues. CDR1 and CDR2 (germline): SGDLS, YYNGEE. With 0 bases clipped from V and 10 bases from J, the junction kept 7 bases outside the gene matches. For the CDR3, the DNA is TGTGCCAGCAGCGTAGGGACAGGGGCCCTTGGAGCTTTCTTT. It yields the protein CASSVGTGALGAFF. Looking up the rest from reference TRBV9 and TRBJ1-1 gives the full variable domain: DSGVTQTPKHLITATGQRVTLRCSPRSGDLSVYWYQQSLDQGLQFLIQYYNGEERAKGNILERFSAQQFPDLHSELNLSSLELGDSALYFCASSVGTGALGAFFGQGTRLTVV.

This chain connects TRBV5-5 to TRBJ2-5; a possible D gene is TRBD1 (5 bases). In germline, CDR1 is SGHKS, CDR2 YYEKEE (reference sequence). The CDR3 totals 13 residues. Trimming shortened V by 5 bases and J by 1 base, and 9 bases separated the two germline ends. DNA for the CDR3: TGTGCCAGCAGTTGGACACTCCAAGAGACCCAGTACTTC. Protein sequence: CASSWTLQETQYF.

The chain has TRBV7-2 and TRBJ1-2; 9 bases match TRBD1. Germline CDR1 SGHTA, CDR2 FQGNSA. V lost 6 bases to trimming and J lost 5 bases; unmatched junction nucleotides: 4. The CDR3 totals 13 residues. CDR3 coding DNA: TGTGCCAGCAGACAGGGGGCGCGTTATGGCTACACCTTC. Its protein product is CASRQGARYGYTF.

CDR3 protein: CASSSFFGREVAKNIQYF. CDR3 in DNA: TGTGCCAGCAGTTCTTTCTTCGGGCGGGAGGTAGCCAAAAACATTCAGTACTTC. This sequence joins TRBV28 and TRBJ2-4; TRBD2 agrees at 8 bases. Trimming cost V 4 bases and J 0 bases; bases outside gene matches: 11. CDR3 size: 18 residues. CDR1 and CDR2 (germline): MDHEN, SYDVKM.

The J gene is TRBJ2-1, the V gene TRBV2, with D unclear. There are 13 residues in the CDR3. Germline V lookup: CDR1 SNHLY, CDR2 FYNNEI. Trimming pared 1 base from V and 11 bases from J, leaving 12 bases between. The CDR3 spells CASSEGGSLKQFF. Here the CDR3 DNA reads TGTGCCAGCAGTGAAGGCGGCTCTCTAAAGCAGTTCTTC.

The chain recombines TRBV7-9 with TRBJ2-3, with D possibly matching TRBD2 (6 bases). The CDR3 consists of 16 residues. The germline gives CDR1 SEHNR, CDR2 FQNEAQ (reference sequence). V was trimmed by 3 bases and J by 2 bases, leaving 15 bases between them. CDR3 amino acids: CASSFLWRGDTDTQYF. The CDR3 DNA sequence: TGTGCCAGCAGCTTTTTATGGCGGGGAGACACAGATACGCAGTATTTT.

The chain joins TRBV29-1 to TRBJ2-7, with 7 positions matching TRBD1. Germline values: CDR1 SQVTM, CDR2 ANQGSEA. This CDR3 contains 13 residues. Trimming took 5 bases from V and 0 from J; bases not matched to a gene: 4. This chain's CDR3 is CSVSTGRSYEQYF. The CDR3 DNA is TGCAGCGTTTCGACAGGGCGCTCCTACGAGCAGTACTTC.

The rearrangement links TRBV6-5 to TRBJ2-4; 10 nucleotides line up with TRBD2. Germline loops: CDR1 MNHEY, CDR2 SVGAGI. V lost 5 bases and J lost 8; bases outside the gene matches: 6. The CDR3 has 14 residues. CDR3 coding DNA: TGTGCCAGCAGTCCTAGCGGGAGAGGGGACATTCAGTACTTC. Its translation: CASSPSGRGDIQYF.

This chain uses TRBV28 with TRBJ1-2, with 8 bases aligning to TRBD1. The germline V gene has CDR1 MDHEN and CDR2 SYDVKM. V lost 6 bases to trimming and J lost 4 bases; unmatched junction nucleotides: 4. CDR3 size: 13 residues. The CDR3 protein is CASRQTGGYGYTF. CDR3 bases: TGTGCCAGCAGGCAAACAGGGGGCTATGGCTACACCTTC.

The table lists this clone with a count of one. This chain connects TRBV30 to TRBJ2-1; TRBD2 aligns across 13 bases. The germline gives CDR1 GTSNPN, CDR2 SVGIG (reference sequence). The CDR3 has 16 amino acids. V was pared by 1 base and J by 5 bases, with 5 bases of the junction left unmatched. DNA of the CDR3: TGTGCCTGGAGTGCTTGGACTAGCGGGGGAAACAATGAGCAGTTCTTC. It codes for CAWSAWTSGGNNEQFF.

V gene TRBV6-1 combines with J gene TRBJ1-6; the match to TRBD1 covers 8 bases. CDR3 length equals 14 residues. The V gene's germline CDR1 is MNHNS and CDR2 SASEGT. V trimming: 4 bases; J trimming: 13 bases; junction bases outside the gene matches: 9. The CDR3 loop reads CASSGLQGGAPLHF. The DNA of the CDR3 is TGTGCCAGCAGTGGACTACAGGGGGGGGCCCCCCTCCACTTT.

This clone has a single count. The chain combines TRBV11-3 with TRBJ2-1, with 10 bases matching TRBD2. Germline V gene data show CDR1 as SGHNT and CDR2 as YENEEA. V gave up 5 bases and J gave up 2 bases; unmatched junction bases: 6. The CDR3 is 16 residues long. The CDR3 here is CASSRGSGGPYNEQFF. The DNA for the CDR3 is TGTGCCAGCAGCCGAGGTAGCGGGGGGCCCTACAATGAGCAGTTCTTC.

The gene calls are TRBV5-1 and TRBJ2-2; 10 bases agree with TRBD1. After removal of 4 bases from V and 3 bases from J, the junction contained 3 bases not matched to a gene. The CDR3 runs to 15 residues. Germline CDR1 SGHRS, CDR2 YFSETQ. CDR3 amino acids: CASSPGTGDTGELFF. DNA of the CDR3: TGCGCCAGCAGCCCAGGGACAGGGGACACCGGGGAGCTGTTTTTT. Together with reference TRBV5-1 and TRBJ2-2, the CDR3 gives the full variable domain: KAGVTQTPRYLIKTRGQQVTLSCSPISGHRSVSWYQQTPGQGLQFLFEYFSETQRNKGNFPGRFSGRQFSNSRSEMNVSTLELGDSALYLCASSPGTGDTGELFFGEGSRLTVL.

The chain uses TRBV9 and TRBJ1-3; D is undetermined. The CDR3 has 17 amino acids. Germline CDR1 SGDLS, CDR2 YYNGEE. The ends were cut back, 4 bases at V and 0 bases at J, with 17 bases in the middle. CDR3 loop: CASSNSGRWSSGNTIYF. In DNA form, the CDR3 reads TGTGCCAGCAGCAACAGCGGAAGATGGAGCTCTGGAAACACCATATATTTT.

This clone was seen a single time. This chain uses TRBV9 with TRBJ1-4; D remains ambiguous. V was trimmed by 3 bases and J by 4 bases, leaving 7 bases between them. In germline, CDR1 is SGDLS, CDR2 YYNGEE. CDR3 length: 13 amino acids. The CDR3 region is CASSAGLNEKLFF. The CDR3 DNA sequence: TGTGCCAGCAGCGCAGGCCTTAATGAAAAACTGTTTTTT.

The rearrangement links TRBV7-3 to TRBJ1-1; D might be TRBD1 (6 bases). This CDR3 spans 15 amino acids. Trimming shortened V by 5 bases and J by 7 bases, and 20 bases separated the two germline ends. Germline V CDR1 and CDR2: SGHTA, FQGTGA. CDR3 nucleotides: TGTGCCAGCAGCCAATCGGCGGGGGGCAGGGGTGAAGCTTTCTTT. It is translated as CASSQSAGGRGEAFF. Drawing the rest from reference TRBV7-3 and TRBJ1-1, the complete variable domain is GAGVSQTPSNKVTEKGKYVELRCDPISGHTALYWYRQSLGQGPEFLIYFQGTGAADDSGLPNDRFFAVRPEGSVSTLKIQRTERGDSAVYLCASSQSAGGRGEAFFGQGTRLTVV.

The chain employs TRBV28 and TRBJ1-2, with D perhaps TRBD1 (5 bases). V was pared by 11 bases and J by 3 bases, with 22 bases between. The germline gives CDR1 MDHEN, CDR2 SYDVKM. The CDR3 consists of 15 residues. For the CDR3, the DNA is TGTGCCTGCCGGCCAAGGGGCGGGAGGGACTATGGCTACACCTTC. Translating gives CACRPRGGRDYGYTF.

The rearrangement uses TRBV28 and TRBJ2-3; the match to TRBD1 covers 8 bases. The CDR3 extends over 19 amino acids. The junction had 18 bases not matched to a gene; V was cut back by 5 bases and J by 2 bases. The germline CDR1 and CDR2 sequences are MDHEN and SYDVKM. The CDR3 bases are TGTGCCAGCAGTGCTGTCCGGGACAGGTCTCACCCGGTCACAGATACGCAGTATTTT. Translated, it gives CASSAVRDRSHPVTDTQYF.

The table lists this clone with a count of one. The chain joins TRBV28 to TRBJ2-1; 15 bases are shared with TRBD2. Losses at the gene ends were 7 bases for V and 7 bases for J; bases not matched to a gene: 5. This CDR3 region has 15 residues. Germline CDR1 and CDR2: MDHEN and SYDVKM. The CDR3 reads CASTGLAGGRNEQFF. In nucleotides, the CDR3 is TGTGCCAGCACCGGACTAGCGGGAGGGCGAAATGAGCAGTTCTTC.

The chain combines TRBV29-1 with TRBJ2-7, with D possibly TRBD1 on 7 matching bases. The CDR3 totals 14 residues. Between the trimmed V and J ends, which lost 2 bases and 2 bases, there was a span of 13 bases. CDR1 SQVTM and CDR2 ANQGSEA come from the germline V gene. This CDR3 is CSVERGTDPYEQYF. DNA of the CDR3: TGCAGCGTTGAACGGGGGACAGACCCCTACGAGCAGTACTTC.